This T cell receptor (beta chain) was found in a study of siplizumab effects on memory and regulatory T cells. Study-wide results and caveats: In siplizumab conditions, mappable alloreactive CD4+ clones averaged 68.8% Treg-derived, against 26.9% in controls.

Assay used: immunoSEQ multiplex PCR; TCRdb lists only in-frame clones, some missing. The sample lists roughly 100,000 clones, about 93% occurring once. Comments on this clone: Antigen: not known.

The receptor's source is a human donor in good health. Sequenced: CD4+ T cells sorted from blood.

The CDR3 DNA reads TGCGCCAGCAGCCAAGCTTACCGGGACAGGGGGCGCGAGCAGTACTTC. Amino acid sequence: CASSQAYRDRGREQYF. The chain is built from TRBV4-1 and TRBJ2-7; 12 bases are shared with TRBD1. The CDR3 runs 16 residues. The trim removed 1 base at V and 6 bases at J, leaving 7 bases unmatched. CDR1 is MGHRA and CDR2 is YSYEKL in the germline V gene.